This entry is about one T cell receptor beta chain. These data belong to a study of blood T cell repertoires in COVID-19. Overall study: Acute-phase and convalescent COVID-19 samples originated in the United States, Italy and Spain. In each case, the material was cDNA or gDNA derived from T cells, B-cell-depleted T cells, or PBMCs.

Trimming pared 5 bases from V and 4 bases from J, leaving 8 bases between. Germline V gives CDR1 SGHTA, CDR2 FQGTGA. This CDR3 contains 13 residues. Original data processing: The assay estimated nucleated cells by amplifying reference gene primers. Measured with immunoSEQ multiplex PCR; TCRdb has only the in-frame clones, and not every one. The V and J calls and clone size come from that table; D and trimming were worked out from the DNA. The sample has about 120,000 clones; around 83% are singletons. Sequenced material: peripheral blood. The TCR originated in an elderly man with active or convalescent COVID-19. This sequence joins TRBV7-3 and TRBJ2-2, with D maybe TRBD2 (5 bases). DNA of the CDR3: TGTGCCAGCAGCGTTGGAGGCACCGGGGAGCTGTTTTTT. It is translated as CASSVGGTGELFF. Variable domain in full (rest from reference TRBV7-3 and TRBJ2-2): GAGVSQTPSNKVTEKGKYVELRCDPISGHTALYWYRQSLGQGPEFLIYFQGTGAADDSGLPNDRFFAVRPEGSVSTLKIQRTERGDSAVYLCASSVGGTGELFFGEGSRLTVL.